This T cell receptor beta chain was sequenced during a study of blood T cell repertoires in COVID-19 (dated by TCRdb to about 2020). For the study in its entirety: The collaborator samples originated in the United States, Italy and Spain and spanned the acute and convalescent phases of COVID-19. The prospective study material was composed of cDNA or gDNA derived from T cells, B-cell-depleted T cells, or PBMCs. Deeply sampled blood TCRbeta repertoires from subjects exposed to, actively infected with, or recovered from COVID-19 were included in the dataset. A freely available public database, intended as a resource for researchers studying the immune response to SARS-CoV-2, is where the repertoires were released. The samples were drawn from the first 160 participants of the ongoing ImmuneRACE study and from 1,254 subjects provided by 6 global collaborators. The sample metadata nearly always contained a de-identified subject ID, COVID-19 status, age in years and sex. Where HLA class I and class II types were available, the types were taken from metadata supplied by the sample provider, not from assay-based typing. General conclusions and limits of the study: How much clinical and demographic metadata was included differed by source and by participant, and the metadata was provided uncurated.

In regard to this clone: The antigen it binds to is not known. Within one base of it there is no much larger clone, and no base qualities were kept.

TCRbeta CDR3 regions were amplified from genomic DNA using the immunoSEQ Assay, a bias-controlled multiplex PCR. The paper's data handling went like this. The number of nucleated cells in each sample was estimated from the amplification of reference gene primers within the assay. To quantify the absolute abundance of each unique TCRbeta CDR3 rearrangement, sequence reads were collapsed and filtered. Productive Simpson clonality was computed per sample as the square root of Simpson's diversity index over productive rearrangements. The table comes from immuneACCESS by way of TCRdb, which keeps in-frame sequences with V and J called. Part of the clones is missing from these tables; in studies checked, under half for an unresolved V gene and the rest for unknown reasons. V and J calls and clone size are copied from that table; D and trimming were computed from the DNA. This sample comprises some 69,000 clones, around 79% of them detected only once. The ten biggest clones cover 15% to 20% of the sample.

The collaborating institutions used their own protocols to collect whole blood in K2EDTA tubes. Collaborator samples were shipped for TCRbeta analysis as frozen whole blood, isolated PBMCs, or DNA extracted from either sample type. Sample: peripheral blood. This receptor was obtained from a man in his 60s with acute or convalescent COVID-19.

The DNA sequence reads TGTGCCAGCAGTCCGGGGGACTCCAACTATGGCTACACCTTC. Translated, this is CASSPGDSNYGYTF. This chain joins TRBV6-5 to TRBJ1-2; TRBD1 could be the D gene, as 5 bases match. The CDR3 measures 14 amino acids from cysteine to phenylalanine. The only DNA kept is the CDR3, 42 bases in frame from the first base. V sheds 5 bases and J sheds 2 bases, leaving 12 bases between their ends. From a lookup of the germline V gene, CDR1 and CDR2 are MNHEY and SVGAGI.